This TCR beta chain was retrieved from a study of Ad26.COV2.S vaccination and SARS-CoV-2 variants. Findings and caveats of the study: The TCR breadth and depth analyses may have produced an underestimate of total T cell responses.

Repertoires were generated with immunoSEQ multiplex PCR, while TCRdb's copy carries only in-frame clones and drops some. The sample carries a few hundred thousand clones, approximately 92% recorded once. Treatment described: roughly 18 received Ad26.COV2.S at low or high dose, single or two shots; a few received placebo; per-sample allocation not given. Day 63 following the first vaccine or placebo injection was when the samples were taken. An Ad26 vector that expressed Wuhan-strain SARS-CoV-2 spike constituted the vaccine. In this sample, this clone turned up once. Its antigen is currently unknown. The CDR3 extends over 14 amino acids. The V gene lost 0 bases and the J gene lost 6 bases, with 11 bases spanning the gap. Germline lookup yields CDR1 LGHNA and CDR2 YSLEER.

This sequence originates from a person between 18 and 65 years old who received the Ad26.COV2.S COVID-19 vaccine or a placebo. Material: peripheral blood, obtained in a trial of Ad26.COV2.S vaccine versus placebo. The rearrangement links TRBV4-3 to TRBJ2-5; D might be TRBD1 or TRBD2, each matching 5 bases. CDR3 coding DNA: TGCGCCAGCAGCCAAGATCTCGGGACGAAGACCCAGTACTTC. It specifies CASSQDLGTKTQYF.